Listed below are T cell receptor beta chains from one sample, sequenced in a study of control samples from healthy donors and cancer patients. Profiled with immunoSEQ multiplex PCR; TCRdb holds only in-frame clones, not every one. The data hold around 130,000 clones, with 85% to 95% observed a single time. Material: PBMCs. These receptors were obtained from a man aged 50-60 years with head and neck cancer. The CDR3 runs from the conserved cysteine through the conserved F or W. The D gene is left open where the match is weak. Size values are once, few and many counts, or a class for expanded clones, and some rows have none.

D gene	V gene	clone size	J gene	CDR3 DNA	CDR3 protein
TRBD1	TRBV6-5	NA	TRBJ1-5	TGTGCCAGCAGCCCCGCGACAGGGTTCAATCAGCCCCAGCATTTT	CASSPATGFNQPQHF
NA	TRBV7-9	NA	TRBJ2-7	TGTGCCAGCAGCTTAACCGCAGGAGTATACGAGCAGTACTTC	CASSLTAGVYEQYF
NA	TRBV2	once	TRBJ2-7	TGTGCCAGCAGCAAGACAGGACCCCCCTACGAGCAGTACTTC	CASSKTGPPYEQYF
TRBD2	TRBV30	NA	TRBJ2-1	TGTGCCTGGAGTGTAGGCTCGCGGGGGGGCGATTGGGATGAGCAGTTCTTC	CAWSVGSRGGDWDEQFF
TRBD1	TRBV9	NA	TRBJ1-2	TGTGCCAGCAGCCTAGTGACAGGGGTTGATGGCTACACCTTC	CASSLVTGVDGYTF
TRBD1	TRBV7-9	NA	TRBJ2-7	TGTGCCAGCAGCACACGGGACAGCGCCTACGAGCAGTACTTC	CASSTRDSAYEQYF
NA	TRBV5-1	NA	TRBJ1-2	TGCGCCAGCAGCTGGGGGGCGAGTCCTGATGGCTACACCTTC	CASSWGASPDGYTF
NA	TRBV6-5	NA	TRBJ1-1	TGTGCCAGCAGTTCCTTGTCAGAGATGAACACTGAAGCTTTCTTT	CASSSLSEMNTEAFF
NA	TRBV6-6	NA	TRBJ2-3	TGTGCCAGCAGTTACTTAACTACGCAGTATTTT	CASSYLTTQYF
NA	TRBV7-9	NA	TRBJ1-2	TGTGCCAGCAGCTTAGAAACAGTCTATGGCTACACCTTC	CASSLETVYGYTF
NA	TRBV6-5	NA	TRBJ1-2	TGTGCCAGCAGACCTACAAGGAGCTATGGCTACACCTTC	CASRPTRSYGYTF
NA	TRBV5-1	once	TRBJ1-1	TGCGCCAGCAGCTTTGGCATTCGGGGCACTGAAGCTTTCTTT	CASSFGIRGTEAFF
NA	TRBV29-1	NA	TRBJ1-2	TGCAGCGTTCCGGACAGATCGTCTAGCGGCTACACCTTC	CSVPDRSSSGYTF
NA	TRBV5-1	NA	TRBJ2-2	TGCGCCAGCAGCTTGGAATACAGGGTTGGGGAGCTGTTTTTT	CASSLEYRVGELFF
NA	TRBV3-1/TRBV3-2	NA	TRBJ2-5	TGTGCCAGCAGCCAATACGGAGAGACCCAGTACTTC	CASSQYGETQYF
NA	TRBV9	NA	TRBJ1-1	TGTGCCAGCAGCGCCTCCCGAGGCGGGACGGACACTGAAGCTTTCTTT	CASSASRGGTDTEAFF
TRBD1	TRBV6-2/TRBV6-3	few	TRBJ1-1	TGTGCCAGCAGTTACGACGGGACAGGGGGCACTGAAGCTTTCTTT	CASSYDGTGGTEAFF
TRBD1	TRBV27	NA	TRBJ2-2	TGTGCCAGCAGTTTGGGGTGGGGACAGGGGACCACCGGGGAGCTGTTTTTT	CASSLGWGQGTTGELFF
TRBD1	TRBV30	once	TRBJ1-2	TGTGCCCAGGGGGCGGATGGCTACACCTTC	CAQGADGYTF
NA	TRBV14	NA	TRBJ2-3	TGTGCCAGCAGCCAAGAATACCGGCAGTATTTT	CASSQEYRQYF
NA	TRBV7-3	NA	TRBJ1-1	TGTGCCAGCAGCTTAACGGGGCGGACTGAAGCTTTCTTT	CASSLTGRTEAFF
NA	TRBV2	NA	TRBJ1-2	TGTGCCAGCAGCGAAATGGGACGCAGGGATGGCTACACCTTC	CASSEMGRRDGYTF
TRBD2	TRBV5-1	NA	TRBJ2-7	TGCGCCAGCAGCCACGGCAATGGCGGGGGGGACGAGCAGTACTTC	CASSHGNGGGDEQYF
NA	TRBV6-5	NA	TRBJ1-6	TGTGCCAGCAGTTCAGGGAATTCACCCCTCCACTTT	CASSSGNSPLHF
NA	TRBV12-3/TRBV12-4	NA	TRBJ1-1	TGTGCCAGCAGCTGGTTAAACACTGAAGCTTTCTTT	CASSWLNTEAFF
TRBD2	TRBV5-5	once	TRBJ2-2	TGTGCCAGCAGCCTGATAGCGGGGGCCAACACCGGGGAGCTGTTTTTT	CASSLIAGANTGELFF
TRBD1	TRBV6-2/TRBV6-3	NA	TRBJ2-7	TGTGCCAGCAGTTACCCCGGGACAGGGTCCTCCGAGCAGTACTTC	CASSYPGTGSSEQYF
TRBD1	TRBV7-8	NA	TRBJ1-4	TGTGCCAGCAGGGACAGGGATCTTGAAAAACTGTTTTTT	CASRDRDLEKLFF
NA	TRBV28	once	TRBJ1-5	TGTGCCAGCAGTTCCCCCAGGAGCAATCAGCCCCAGCATTTT	CASSSPRSNQPQHF
NA	TRBV5-4	NA	TRBJ1-1	TGTGCCAGCAGCTTGGGACCAGGGAGGTTTACTGAAGCTTTCTTT	CASSLGPGRFTEAFF
TRBD1	TRBV6-2/TRBV6-3	NA	TRBJ2-1	TGTGCCAGCAGTTGGGACGTAAAGGGGGCTAGCTCCTACAATGAGCAGTTCTTC	CASSWDVKGASSYNEQFF
NA	TRBV4-3	NA	TRBJ2-2	TGCGCCAGCAGCCAAGAACCTTTCGGGGAGCTGTTTTTT	CASSQEPFGELFF
NA	TRBV7-9	few	TRBJ2-7	TGTGCCAGCAGCGTACACAGGGAGTACGAGCAGTACTTC	CASSVHREYEQYF
NA	TRBV7-9	NA	TRBJ2-5	TGTGCCAGCAGCCTGCTGTTAGCCCAGTACTTC	CASSLLLAQYF
NA	TRBV10-1	NA	TRBJ2-7	TGCGCCAGCAGTGAGTCGGGGCCAGGGAACTCCTACGAGCAGTACTTC	CASSESGPGNSYEQYF
NA	TRBV2	NA	TRBJ1-2	TGTGCCAGCATTCCCAGTAGCCAGGCCTATGGCTACACCTTC	CASIPSSQAYGYTF
NA	TRBV19	once	TRBJ2-5	TGTGCCAGTAGTAACCCGCCGGGGGGCGGTGAGACCCAGTACTTC	CASSNPPGGGETQYF
TRBD2	TRBV14	NA	TRBJ2-7	TGTGCCAGCAGCCAAGGGTGGGCTAGCGGGGCCTACGAGCAGTACTTC	CASSQGWASGAYEQYF
NA	TRBV28	NA	TRBJ2-5	TGTGCCAGCAACACCCGAGCTACGGAGACCCAGTACTTC	CASNTRATETQYF
NA	TRBV28	NA	TRBJ1-2	TGTGCCAGCAGTTTAAGGGTAGACTATGGCTACACCTTC	CASSLRVDYGYTF
NA	TRBV4-1	few	TRBJ1-1	TGCGCCAGCAGCCAAGATCGGACCCCCGGTAAAGCTTTCTTT	CASSQDRTPGKAFF
TRBD1	TRBV5-1	NA	TRBJ1-2	TGCGCCAGCAGCCGGACAGGGGAGTATGGCTACACCTTC	CASSRTGEYGYTF
NA	TRBV7-9	once	TRBJ2-4	TGTGCCAGCAGCTTAGGCGAGTTGACGTACTTC	CASSLGELTYF
NA	TRBV19	NA	TRBJ1-1	TGTGCCAGTAGCATAGGGGCGGGGGCGACTGAAGCTTTCTTT	CASSIGAGATEAFF
NA	TRBV5-6	NA	TRBJ1-2	TGTGCCAGCAGCTTGGAGGCTCGGAGGGTGGATGGCTACACCTTC	CASSLEARRVDGYTF
NA	TRBV2	once	TRBJ1-1	TGTGCCAGCAGTGAAGCAGATCTGCTCTCTCCGGCCCTGAACACTGAAGCTTTCTTT	CASSEADLLSPALNTEAFF
NA	TRBV4-2	NA	TRBJ2-2	TGTGCCAGCAGAGATCGGGGCATCTCGTGGGGCGCCGGGGAGCTGTTTTTT	CASRDRGISWGAGELFF
NA	TRBV2	NA	TRBJ1-1	TGTGCCAGCAGTGACGGTACAGTTGGTAACACTGAAGCTTTCTTT	CASSDGTVGNTEAFF
NA	TRBV7-9	NA	TRBJ2-3	TGTGCCAGCAGCCCTGGGGCGGGCACAGATACGCAGTATTTT	CASSPGAGTDTQYF
NA	TRBV3-1/TRBV3-2	NA	TRBJ1-5	TGTGCCAGCAGCCAAGATTGGGGACCTCAGCATTTT	CASSQDWGPQHF
NA	TRBV11-2	NA	TRBJ1-6	TGTGCCAGCAGCTTATTTTTTTCCCCAGTGTCCTATAATTCACCCCTCCACTTT	CASSLFFSPVSYNSPLHF
TRBD1	TRBV2	NA	TRBJ1-4	TGTGCCAGCAGGGGGACCGGGACAGGAAATGAAAAACTGTTTTTT	CASRGTGTGNEKLFF
TRBD1	TRBV15	once	TRBJ2-5	TGTGCCACCAGCACAACGACAGGGGGTTATTTTTTGGAGACCCAGTACTTC	CATSTTTGGYFLETQYF
NA	TRBV18	NA	TRBJ1-1	TGTGCCAGCTCCTCACTAATGAACACTGAAGCTTTCTTT	CASSSLMNTEAFF
NA	TRBV30	once	TRBJ1-1	TGTGCCTGGAGCTCTATCAGGGAGAACACTGAAGCTTTCTTT	CAWSSIRENTEAFF
NA	TRBV6-2/TRBV6-3	NA	TRBJ1-5	TGTGCCAGCAGTTACGCGGCAGGGGTTCAGCCCCAGCATTTT	CASSYAAGVQPQHF
NA	TRBV7-2	NA	TRBJ1-6	TGTGCCAGCAGCTTAGCCCTCTCGGTCCAGAATTCACCCCTCCACTTT	CASSLALSVQNSPLHF
NA	TRBV28	NA	TRBJ1-3	TGTGCCAGCAGCTCTCGAACAAGACCCCGTGGAAACACCATATATTTT	CASSSRTRPRGNTIYF